The present T cell receptor beta chain was sequenced within a study of T cells in Graves' hyperthyroidism and ophthalmopathy. Study at large: Sampling of peripheral blood happened at initial diagnosis, prior to any treatment.

Ophthalmopathy in the patients scored at least 3 on Clinical Activity Score and at least 4 on NOSPECS grade, lasting under 3 months. This clonotype was seen at least ten times. Its matching antigen is unknown. Findings of the study overall: Blood shared most expanded thyroid clonotypes above 0.001.

Amplified regions were TCR beta CDR3 sequences from RNA transcripts. The HTBI primer set drove a first-round RT-PCR of the TCR CDR3. MiXCR, applied by TCRdb to the multiplex PCR reads, yields one record per CDR3 protein. The sample lists 360,000 or so distinct CDR3 sequences; 13% to 15% were seen once. The sample was blood. The receptor was derived from a woman aged 55-70 years with Graves' ophthalmopathy.

The CDR3 is CASSLGDTTGETQYF. The CDR3 nucleotides are TGTGCCAGCAGCTTAGGTGACACTACCGGGGAGACCCAGTACTTC. The chain employs TRBV7-2 and TRBJ2-5; D is unclear. V lost 1 base, J lost 5 bases, and 14 bases lay in between. Germline V gives CDR1 SGHTA, CDR2 FQGNSA. There are 15 residues in the CDR3.